The next 12 T cell receptor beta chains were all read from a single sample in a study of cytomegalovirus exposure and HLA in healthy donors. The primer mix had 60 Vbeta and 13 Jbeta primers. Libraries were prepared by immunoSEQ multiplex PCR; TCRdb keeps only in-frame clonotypes and omits some of them. The table has 93,000 or so clones, more than 75% seen once. The sample consisted of PBMCs. Source of these receptors: a woman aged 18-35 years in good health and CMV-seropositive.

The chain couples TRBV4-2 to TRBJ2-6, with D possibly TRBD1 on 5 matching bases. This CDR3 has 19 residues. V lost 3 bases to trimming and J lost 3 bases, with 21 bases between them. The germline V gene has CDR1 LGHNA and CDR2 YNFKEQ. CDR3 DNA: TGTGCCAGCAGCCAGGAAGCTCAGGGATTCCTGGATGGGGCCAACGTCCTGACTTTC. Its translation: CASSQEAQGFLDGANVLTF.

The chain couples TRBV9 to TRBJ1-4; D remains ambiguous. CDR3 length: 14 amino acids. The germline V gene has CDR1 SGDLS and CDR2 YYNGEE. V was shortened by 1 base and J by 7 bases, with 11 bases between the two germline ends. CDR3 sequence (DNA): TGTGCCAGCAGCGTAAAGGACTTAAGTGAAAAACTGTTTTTT. This encodes CASSVKDLSEKLFF.

This clone was detected once. The chain has TRBV6-4 and TRBJ2-1; D is unresolved. V lost 2 bases and J lost 4, with 12 bases in between. CDR3 length: 15 amino acids. The germline V gene encodes CDR1 MRHNA and CDR2 SNTAGT. The CDR3 spells CASSDRSPRYNEQFF. The CDR3 DNA is TGTGCCAGCAGTGACCGCAGCCCTAGGTACAATGAGCAGTTCTTC.

This chain links TRBV7-3 with TRBJ1-3, with D perhaps matching TRBD1 (5 bases). The ends were cut back, 4 bases at V and 1 base at J, with 11 bases in the middle. The CDR3 consists of 15 residues. Germline CDR1 reads SGHTA; CDR2 reads FQGTGA. Here the CDR3 reads CASSWEGQSGNTIYF. CDR3 bases: TGTGCCAGCAGCTGGGAGGGGCAGTCTGGAAACACCATATATTTT.

The chain recombines TRBV19 with TRBJ1-5; tentative D call: TRBD1 (5 bases). In germline, CDR1 is LNHDA, CDR2 SQIVND (reference sequence). V shed 7 bases and J shed 7 bases, with 14 bases lying between them. The CDR3 length is 13 residues. The CDR3 is CASTMGPRQPQHF. CDR3 in DNA: TGTGCCAGTACCATGGGGCCGAGGCAGCCCCAGCATTTT.

The chain has TRBV14 and TRBJ2-2; TRBD2 is a possible D gene (5 bases). The CDR3 has 13 residues. The germline gives CDR1 SGHDN, CDR2 FVKESK. Trimming took off 4 bases at V and 6 bases at J, with 9 bases between the two ends. This CDR3 is CASSRELAGELFF. CDR3 nucleotides: TGTGCCAGCAGCCGGGAGTTGGCCGGGGAGCTGTTTTTT.

The J gene is TRBJ2-3, the V gene TRBV6-5; 8 bases map to TRBD2. Germline CDR1 reads MNHEY; CDR2 reads SVGAGI. This CDR3 comprises 15 residues. With 6 bases clipped from V and 0 bases from J, the junction kept 5 bases outside the gene matches. Here the CDR3 reads CASRAQRGSTDTQYF. The CDR3 DNA reads TGTGCCAGCAGGGCCCAGCGGGGGAGCACAGATACGCAGTATTTT.

The chain employs TRBV9 and TRBJ2-2, with D perhaps matching TRBD2 (5 bases). V was cut by 0 bases and J by 5 bases, with 14 bases left in between. Germline V gene data show CDR1 as SGDLS and CDR2 as YYNGEE. This CDR3 spans 16 amino acids. The CDR3 protein is CASSVVGDGKTGELFF. The DNA of the CDR3 is TGTGCCAGCAGCGTAGTGGGAGATGGGAAAACCGGGGAGCTGTTTTTT. Variable domain in full (rest from reference TRBV9 and TRBJ2-2): DSGVTQTPKHLITATGQRVTLRCSPRSGDLSVYWYQQSLDQGLQFLIQYYNGEERAKGNILERFSAQQFPDLHSELNLSSLELGDSALYFCASSVVGDGKTGELFFGEGSRLTVL.

The chain has TRBV5-1 and TRBJ1-1; 9 bases are a match to TRBD1. Trimming removed 3 bases from V and 3 bases from J; junction bases left unmatched: 6. Germline V gives CDR1 SGHRS, CDR2 YFSETQ. This CDR3 contains 15 residues. CDR3 sequence reads: CASSSGTGFYTEAFF. In DNA form, the CDR3 reads TGCGCCAGCAGCTCCGGGACAGGGTTCTACACTGAAGCTTTCTTT.

The chain recombines TRBV5-1 with TRBJ2-2; 10 bases match TRBD1. CDR3 length equals 18 residues. The trim removed 1 base at V and 2 bases at J, leaving 8 bases unmatched. Germline V gene sequence: CDR1 SGHRS, CDR2 YFSETQ. This CDR3 reads CASSLPGQGTLNTGELFF. The DNA of the CDR3 is TGCGCCAGCAGCTTGCCGGGACAGGGGACACTCAACACCGGGGAGCTGTTTTTT.

This sequence joins TRBV5-8 and TRBJ2-3, with a possible D match to TRBD2 (5 bases). V was shortened by 3 bases and J by 0 bases, with 14 bases between the two germline ends. Germline assignment: CDR1 SGHTS and CDR2 YDEGEE. The CDR3 sequence is 16 residues long. The CDR3: CASSWAAGGSTDTQYF. The CDR3 nucleotides read TGTGCCAGCAGCTGGGCCGCGGGCGGTAGCACAGATACGCAGTATTTT.

This clone was found once. V is TRBV5-3 and J is TRBJ2-7; D is unresolved. TRBV5-3 carries the ORF label, with uncertain function. The CDR3 totals 18 residues. The germline V and J ends were trimmed by 3 bases and 0 bases, with 22 bases remaining between them. CDR3 sequence reads: CARSCTLSIISLSYEQYF. CDR3 nucleotides: TGTGCCAGAAGCTGTACGCTATCCATTATCTCCCTCTCCTACGAGCAGTACTTC.